This TCR beta chain was captured in a study of coeliac disease. Study conclusions and caveats: Known gliadin-specific TRB sequences: about 50% of the 18 coeliac samples, only 1 of 6 controls. Unbiased detection of gliadin-specific T cells was judged not feasible with this approach.

Libraries were prepared by immunoSEQ multiplex PCR; TCRdb keeps only in-frame clonotypes and omits some of them. Of around 1,500 clones listed, around 70% are singletons. Germline assignment: CDR1 SGHTS and CDR2 YDEGEE. V was clipped by 5 bases and J by 2 bases, with 17 bases between them. The CDR3 runs to 17 residues. There are a few counts of this clone. What it binds is unknown. The sequence derives from a human donor without celiac disease. Sequencing used lymphocytes from the gut lamina propria. The V and J genes are TRBV5-8 and TRBJ2-6; possibly TRBD1 for D (6 bases). As DNA, the CDR3 is TGTGCCAGCAGACCTACTCTACAGGGAACTGGGGCCAACGTCCTGACTTTC. Translation gives CASRPTLQGTGANVLTF.